The 27 T cell receptor beta chains presented below share a single source sample, sequenced in a study of early T cells in non-severe SARS-CoV-2 infection. TCRdb called the 5' RACE reads again in MiXCR, with one record for every CDR3 protein. The profile shows under 70,000 distinct CDR3 sequences, around 8.3% of them singletons. Sequenced material: whole blood, taken at baseline. These receptors all stem from an adult who was a healthcare worker with PCR-confirmed SARS-CoV-2 infection or an uninfected control (not recorded which).

The CDR3 DNA sequence: TGTGCCAGCAGCAACCGCGGGAGCTCCTACAATGAGCAGTTCTTC. Its protein is CASSNRGSSYNEQFF. The chain carries TRBV14 and TRBJ2-1, with 7 bases matching TRBD2. The CDR3 runs to 15 residues. V gave up 5 bases and J gave up 0 bases; unmatched junction bases: 4. Germline V CDR1 and CDR2: SGHDN, FVKESK.

The rearrangement joins TRBV28 to TRBJ1-4; D remains unclear. The V and J ends lost 6 bases and 8 bases respectively, with 16 bases between them. The CDR3 consists of 14 residues. CDR1 and CDR2 from the germline V gene are MDHEN and SYDVKM. The CDR3 DNA follows: TGTGCCAGCAGGAGGGAAGGCCCGAGGGAAAAACTGTTTTTT. This encodes CASRREGPREKLFF. Looking up the rest from reference TRBV28 and TRBJ1-4 gives the full variable domain: DVKVTQSSRYLVKRTGEKVFLECVQDMDHENMFWYRQDPGLGLRLIYFSYDVKMKEKGDIPEGYSVSREKKERFSLILESASTNQTSMYLCASRREGPREKLFFGSGTQLSVL.

This clonotype showed up many times. The chain combines TRBV19 with TRBJ2-5, with 7 bases aligning to TRBD2. The CDR3 spans 14 residues. Germline loops: CDR1 LNHDA, CDR2 SQIVND (reference sequence). With 4 bases clipped from V and 5 bases from J, the junction kept 7 bases outside the gene matches. The CDR3 protein is CASSTWEGRETQYF. The DNA of the CDR3 is TGTGCCAGTAGTACGTGGGAGGGCCGCGAGACCCAGTACTTC.

This clonotype was observed at least ten times. The chain links TRBV2 to TRBJ2-2; TRBD1 matches 12 bases. This CDR3 region has 15 residues. Germline assignment: CDR1 SNHLY and CDR2 FYNNEI. Germline trimming cut 8 bases from V and 6 bases from J; bases unmatched to any gene: 7. The CDR3 bases are TGTGCCAGCTCCGGGACAGGGGGCTTACCCGGGGAGCTGTTTTTT. Its protein product is CASSGTGGLPGELFF.

This clonotype was recorded at least ten times. This sequence joins TRBV28 and TRBJ1-5; the D gene is possibly TRBD1 (5 bases). The CDR3 is 16 amino acids. Trimming shortened V by 2 bases and J by 2 bases, and 13 bases separated the two germline ends. Germline loops: CDR1 MDHEN, CDR2 SYDVKM. The CDR3 here is CASSLPRVAGNQPQHF. The CDR3 coding sequence is TGTGCCAGCAGTTTACCCAGGGTAGCGGGCAATCAGCCCCAGCATTTT.

The rearrangement links TRBV27 to TRBJ2-4; TRBD2 matches at 13 bases. With 4 bases clipped from V and 2 bases from J, the junction kept 8 bases outside the gene matches. Germline CDR1 is MNHEY and CDR2 is SMNVEV (reference sequence). The CDR3 totals 18 residues. CDR3 in DNA: TGTGCCAGCAGTTCCCTACCGACTAGCGGGAGGACCAAAAACATTCAGTACTTC. Its translation is CASSSLPTSGRTKNIQYF.

This clonotype was seen a few times. The gene calls are TRBV11-2 and TRBJ2-2; 7 nucleotides line up with TRBD1. CDR1 is SGHAT, CDR2 FQNNGV, per germline. The CDR3 consists of 14 residues. The trim removed 6 bases at V and 4 bases at J, leaving 5 bases unmatched. The CDR3 DNA follows: TGTGCCAGCAGAAGACCAGGGGGCACCGGGGAGCTGTTTTTT. Amino acid sequence: CASRRPGGTGELFF.

The gene calls are TRBV25-1 and TRBJ2-5, with D perhaps TRBD1 (5 bases). Trimming cost V 2 bases and J 6 bases, with 13 bases left between them. The CDR3 contains 14 residues. Germline CDR1 reads MGHDK; CDR2 reads SYGVNS. Written as DNA, the CDR3 is TGTGCCAGCAGTGAACTAAAGACAGCGAAGACCCAGTACTTC. Protein: CASSELKTAKTQYF.

The gene calls are TRBV12-3 or TRBV12-4 and TRBJ1-2, with D unresolved. The CDR3 has 13 residues. The V and J ends lost 3 bases and 4 bases respectively, with 9 bases between them. CDR3 in amino acids: CASSFGSSYGYTF. The CDR3 DNA sequence: TGTGCCAGCAGTTTTGGCAGTTCCTATGGCTACACCTTC.

J is TRBJ2-1 and V is TRBV6-2 or TRBV6-3; TRBD1 agrees at 9 bases. V gave up 2 bases and J gave up 7 bases; unmatched junction bases: 6. Germline values: CDR1 MNHEY, CDR2 SVGEGT. CDR3 size: 15 residues. The CDR3 nucleotides are TGTGCCAGCAGTTACGCCGGGACAGGGTTTAATGAGCAGTTCTTC. Amino acids: CASSYAGTGFNEQFF.

This clonotype was detected only a few times. J is TRBJ1-2 and V is TRBV28; D is undetermined. Per germline, CDR1 MDHEN and CDR2 SYDVKM. The CDR3 has 16 residues. V lost 6 bases, J lost 8 bases, and 25 bases lay in between. CDR3 nucleotides: TGTGCCAGCAGATTTCCGGGTGATTTAGGAACCCGCGGCTACACCTTC. Protein sequence: CASRFPGDLGTRGYTF.

This clonotype was observed many times. V usage is TRBV20-1 and J usage is TRBJ1-3; D call uncertain. Deletions cut 6 bases from V and 1 base from J, with 7 bases between. CDR3 length equals 12 residues. CDR1 DFQATT and CDR2 SNEGSKA come from the germline V gene (reference sequence). CDR3 nucleotides: TGCAGTGCACCAGGTTCTGGAAACACCATATATTTT. Translated, it gives CSAPGSGNTIYF.

This clonotype was found a few times. The V and J genes are TRBV2 and TRBJ2-5, with 14 bases that match TRBD2. CDR1 is SNHLY, CDR2 FYNNEI, per germline. Losses at the gene ends were 6 bases for V and 5 bases for J; bases not matched to a gene: 5. There are 15 residues in the CDR3. The DNA for the CDR3 is TGTGCCAGCAGGGGGACTAGCGGGAGACGGGAGACCCAGTACTTC. Its protein product is CASRGTSGRRETQYF.

V and J are TRBV7-9 and TRBJ2-3; tentative D call: TRBD1 (6 bases). The germline gives CDR1 SEHNR, CDR2 FQNEAQ (reference sequence). This CDR3 is built from 16 residues. V lost 4 bases to trimming and J lost 6 bases, with 20 bases between them. The CDR3 region has the DNA TGTGCCAGCAGCTCACCCCAGGGGCGAAAGCGCGATACGCAGTATTTT. It encodes CASSSPQGRKRDTQYF.

The chain employs TRBV6-6 and TRBJ1-2; D remains unclear. The CDR3 extends over 15 amino acids. The germline gives CDR1 MNHNY, CDR2 SVGAGI (reference sequence). Trimming shortened V by 0 bases and J by 8 bases, and 16 bases separated the two germline ends. CDR3 residues: CASSYSNSVSGGYTF. CDR3 sequence (DNA): TGTGCCAGCAGTTACTCGAATTCTGTCTCGGGAGGCTACACCTTC.

The rearrangement joins TRBV20-1 to TRBJ1-5; D gene ambiguous. V was clipped by 4 bases and J by 3 bases, with 16 bases between them. This CDR3 is built from 15 residues. The germline V gene has CDR1 DFQATT and CDR2 SNEGSKA (reference sequence). Here the CDR3 reads CSANTGRGINQPQHF. CDR3 bases: TGCAGTGCTAACACCGGGAGAGGGATCAATCAGCCCCAGCATTTT.

The chain is built from TRBV13 and TRBJ1-1; the D is unclear. CDR3 length equals 14 residues. The germline V gene has CDR1 PRHDT and CDR2 FYEKMQ (reference sequence). V was shortened by 5 bases and J by 6 bases, with 16 bases between the two germline ends. The CDR3 region is CASSAGSPGAEAFF. The CDR3 DNA is TGTGCCAGCAGCGCCGGCTCTCCGGGCGCTGAAGCTTTCTTT.

This clonotype was recorded many times. This chain uses TRBV7-2 with TRBJ2-7; D uncertain. Trimming stripped 2 bases from V and 0 bases from J, with 11 bases between. CDR1 and CDR2 from the germline V gene are SGHTA and FQGNSA. The CDR3 consists of 15 residues. The CDR3 coding sequence is TGTGCCAGCAGCTTACATCCATATAGCTCCTACGAGCAGTACTTC. It is translated as CASSLHPYSSYEQYF.

This clonotype has only a few counts. The V and J genes are TRBV6-2 or TRBV6-3 and TRBJ2-7; 9 bases are a match to TRBD2. CDR1 is MNHEY and CDR2 is SVGEGT in the germline V gene. With 4 bases clipped from V and 1 base from J, the junction kept 17 bases outside the gene matches. The CDR3 spans 19 residues. CDR3 nucleotide sequence: TGTGCCAGCAGTTCCCCACGTGGATGGGCTAGCGGGATGTCCTACGAGCAGTACTTC. Translated: CASSSPRGWASGMSYEQYF.

The rearrangement uses TRBV7-9 and TRBJ2-1; no firm D call. This CDR3 is 12 amino acids long. Germline CDR1 reads SEHNR; CDR2 reads FQNEAQ (reference sequence). Trimming left V 5 bases short and J 2 bases short, with 4 bases between. As DNA, the CDR3 is TGTGCCAGCAGCAGGACCTACAATGAGCAGTTCTTC. Protein: CASSRTYNEQFF.

This chain connects TRBV19 to TRBJ2-7; TRBD1 might be the D (6 bases). The CDR3 sequence is 14 residues long. Germline CDR1 reads LNHDA; CDR2 reads SQIVND (reference sequence). V was clipped by 7 bases and J by 6 bases, with 19 bases between them. The CDR3 loop reads CASNRQVSGREQYF. Written as DNA, the CDR3 is TGTGCCAGTAACCGACAGGTCTCTGGACGCGAGCAGTACTTC.

This clonotype was detected ten times or more. The rearrangement joins TRBV6-5 to TRBJ2-1; TRBD2 might be the D (5 bases). V gave up 5 bases and J gave up 7 bases, with 6 bases separating them. This CDR3 contains 11 residues. The V gene's germline CDR1 is MNHEY and CDR2 SVGAGI. The CDR3 sequence is CASSRGNEQFF. CDR3 sequence (DNA): TGTGCCAGCAGTCGCGGGAATGAGCAGTTCTTC.

This clonotype was observed many times. The gene calls are TRBV24-1 and TRBJ2-3; 8 bases align to TRBD2. Germline V lookup: CDR1 KGHDR, CDR2 SFDVKD. V dropped 3 bases and J dropped 4; count of bases not matched to a gene: 20. The CDR3 loop spans 20 amino acids. As DNA, the CDR3 is TGTGCCACCAGTGATCCACGAGGGGGAGTCGGTAGCGGGAATCCAGATACGCAGTATTTT. Protein sequence: CATSDPRGGVGSGNPDTQYF.

The chain employs TRBV28 and TRBJ2-3; D unclear. V was cut by 6 bases and J by 0 bases, with 13 bases left in between. CDR3 length equals 15 residues. Germline V gene data show CDR1 as MDHEN and CDR2 as SYDVKM. The DNA of the CDR3 is TGTGCCAGCAGCGCCCCCGGCGTCAGCACAGATACGCAGTATTTT. This codes for CASSAPGVSTDTQYF.

CDR3 coding DNA: TGTGCCAGCAGCTTACGCCGTAACACCGGGGAGCTGTTTTTT. It codes for CASSLRRNTGELFF. The gene calls are TRBV7-2 and TRBJ2-2; no firm D call. CDR1 and CDR2 from the germline V gene are SGHTA and FQGNSA. This CDR3 is built from 14 residues. Between the trimmed V and J ends, which lost 2 bases and 2 bases, there was a span of 6 bases.

The chain joins TRBV5-1 to TRBJ2-3; D possibly uses TRBD1 or TRBD2 (5 bases each). The CDR3 totals 14 residues. V lost 4 bases and J lost 5, with 14 bases in between. Germline V CDR1 and CDR2: SGHRS, YFSETQ. The CDR3 protein is CASSHGTTGDTQYF. CDR3 DNA: TGCGCCAGCAGCCACGGGACCACAGGAGATACGCAGTATTTT.

This clonotype was seen more than once but under ten times. This chain joins TRBV28 and TRBJ2-3, with 7 bases lining up with TRBD2. Germline V CDR1 and CDR2: MDHEN, SYDVKM. The CDR3 runs 15 residues. The ends lost 4 bases at V and 0 bases at J; junction bases unmatched: 4. CDR3 bases: TGTGCCAGCAGTTCCCAGCGGGAAAGCACAGATACGCAGTATTTT. Protein: CASSSQRESTDTQYF.